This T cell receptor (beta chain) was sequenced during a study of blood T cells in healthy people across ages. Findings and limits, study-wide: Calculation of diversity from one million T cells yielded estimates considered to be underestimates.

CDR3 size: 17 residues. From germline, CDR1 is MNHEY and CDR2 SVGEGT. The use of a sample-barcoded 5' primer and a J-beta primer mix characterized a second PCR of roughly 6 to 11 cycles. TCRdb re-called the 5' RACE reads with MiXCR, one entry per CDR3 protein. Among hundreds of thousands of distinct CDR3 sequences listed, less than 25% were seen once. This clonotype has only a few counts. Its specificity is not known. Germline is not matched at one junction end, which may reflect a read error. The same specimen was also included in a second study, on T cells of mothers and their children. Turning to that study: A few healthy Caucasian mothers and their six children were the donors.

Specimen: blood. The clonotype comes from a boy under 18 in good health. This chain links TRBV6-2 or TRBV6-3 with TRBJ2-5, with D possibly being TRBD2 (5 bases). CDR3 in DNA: TGTGCCAGCACCCCGGACCTAGCCCCCGGAAGGTTGGAGACCCAGCACTTC. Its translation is CASTPDLAPGRLETQHF.